Listed below are T cell receptor beta chains from one sample, sequenced in a study of shared clonotypes between healthy human individuals. Some clones are missing from TCRdb's copy, which holds only in-frame ones; the method was immunoSEQ multiplex PCR. The sample carries roughly 770,000 clones, roughly 96% recorded once. The specimen was naive CD8+ T cells sorted from blood. These TCRs come from a young man in good health. Both conserved end residues are part of each CDR3. Each record gives: J gene, clone size, V gene, D gene, CDR3 protein, CDR3 DNA. The D gene is left open where the match is weak. Some rows have no size entry. The others give once, few or many, or a class for an expanded clone.

J: TRBJ2-3
size: .
V: TRBV13
D: TRBD1
CDR3: CASSPEDRVADTQYF
DNA: TGTGCCAGCAGCCCTGAGGACAGGGTGGCAGATACGCAGTATTTT

J: TRBJ2-7
size: .
V: TRBV19
D: .
CDR3: CASSIGGGAEQYF
DNA: TGTGCCAGTAGTATAGGTGGAGGGGCCGAGCAGTACTTC

J: TRBJ2-7
size: .
V: TRBV6-1
D: .
CDR3: CASSEIFIRGANPYEQYF
DNA: TGTGCCAGCAGTGAAATTTTTATCAGGGGCGCAAACCCCTACGAGCAGTACTTC

J: TRBJ2-1
size: .
V: TRBV9
D: TRBD1
CDR3: CASSVGQGTNTEQFF
DNA: TGTGCCAGCAGCGTAGGACAGGGAACGAATACTGAGCAGTTCTTC

J: TRBJ1-4
size: .
V: TRBV11-2
D: .
CDR3: CASSSVGQGNNEKLFF
DNA: TGTGCCAGCAGCTCCGTTGGCCAGGGGAATAATGAAAAACTGTTTTTT

J: TRBJ2-4
size: .
V: TRBV28
D: .
CDR3: CASSGLVLNIQYF
DNA: TGTGCCAGCAGTGGACTGGTCTTAAACATTCAGTACTTC

J: TRBJ2-7
size: .
V: TRBV7-9
D: TRBD2
CDR3: CASSLGAGVTYEQYF
DNA: TGTGCCAGCAGCTTAGGTGCGGGGGTGACCTACGAGCAGTACTTC

J: TRBJ2-7
size: .
V: TRBV7-8
D: TRBD1
CDR3: CASSLPQGASSYEQYF
DNA: TGTGCCAGCAGCCTACCACAGGGGGCCTCCTCCTACGAGCAGTACTTC

J: TRBJ2-3
size: .
V: TRBV6-1
D: TRBD1
CDR3: CASSATWTGGADTQYF
DNA: TGTGCCAGCAGTGCCACCTGGACAGGGGGAGCAGATACGCAGTATTTT

J: TRBJ2-4
size: .
V: TRBV4-3
D: .
CDR3: CASSQEGTRKYIWGAKNIQYF
DNA: TGCGCCAGCAGCCAAGAGGGGACCCGTAAGTATATCTGGGGAGCCAAAAACATTCAGTACTTC

J: TRBJ2-7
size: .
V: TRBV6-5
D: .
CDR3: CASSYGVGEQYF
DNA: TGTGCCAGCAGTTATGGTGTTGGCGAGCAGTACTTC

J: TRBJ2-7
size: .
V: TRBV2
D: .
CDR3: CASSGGTSYEQYF
DNA: TGTGCCAGCAGTGGGGGAACCTCCTACGAGCAGTACTTC

J: TRBJ2-7
size: .
V: TRBV25-1
D: TRBD1
CDR3: CASKGTGMSYEQYF
DNA: TGTGCCAGCAAGGGGACAGGGATGTCCTACGAGCAGTACTTC

J: TRBJ2-7
size: .
V: TRBV6-5
D: .
CDR3: CASSSSGGGGYYEQYF
DNA: TGTGCCAGCAGTTCGTCCGGTGGAGGGGGCTATTACGAGCAGTACTTC

J: TRBJ1-1
size: .
V: TRBV27
D: TRBD1
CDR3: CASSLQGAAMNTEAFF
DNA: TGTGCCAGCAGTTTGCAGGGGGCGGCGATGAACACTGAAGCTTTCTTT

J: TRBJ1-1
size: .
V: TRBV7-2
D: TRBD1
CDR3: CASSTPGQGVPDTEAFF
DNA: TGTGCCAGCAGCACCCCGGGACAGGGGGTTCCAGACACTGAAGCTTTCTTT

J: TRBJ2-1
size: .
V: TRBV29-1
D: TRBD1
CDR3: CSVGWDRRYNEQFF
DNA: TGCAGCGTTGGGTGGGACAGGAGATACAATGAGCAGTTCTTC

J: TRBJ2-7
size: .
V: TRBV13
D: TRBD2
CDR3: CASSLPSGYEQYF
DNA: TGTGCCAGCAGCCTCCCTAGCGGCTACGAGCAGTACTTC

J: TRBJ1-4
size: once
V: TRBV7-6
D: TRBD1
CDR3: CASSTGEGSQKLFF
DNA: TGTGCCAGCAGCACAGGGGAGGGATCGCAAAAACTGTTTTTT

J: TRBJ2-1
size: .
V: TRBV7-9
D: TRBD2
CDR3: CASSSWTSGTYNEQFF
DNA: TGTGCCAGCAGCTCTTGGACTAGCGGAACCTACAATGAGCAGTTCTTC

J: TRBJ2-5
size: .
V: TRBV5-1
D: .
CDR3: CASRWTAQETQYF
DNA: TGCGCCAGCCGATGGACGGCTCAAGAGACCCAGTACTTC

J: TRBJ2-7
size: .
V: TRBV27
D: TRBD1
CDR3: CASSWTGTGDSYEQYF
DNA: TGTGCCAGCAGTTGGACCGGGACAGGGGATTCCTACGAGCAGTACTTC

J: TRBJ1-1
size: .
V: TRBV13
D: .
CDR3: CASSLTGLGTEAFF
DNA: TGTGCCAGCAGCCTAACAGGGTTGGGAACTGAAGCTTTCTTT

J: TRBJ2-7
size: few
V: TRBV9
D: .
CDR3: CASSVANSPSYEQYF
DNA: TGTGCCAGCAGCGTAGCTAATAGCCCCTCCTACGAGCAGTACTTC

J: TRBJ1-1
size: .
V: TRBV10-1
D: .
CDR3: CATREGPVTEAFF
DNA: TGCGCAACCAGAGAGGGGCCCGTCACTGAAGCTTTCTTT

J: TRBJ2-3
size: .
V: TRBV29-1
D: .
CDR3: CSVIPVGLQTDTQYF
DNA: TGCAGCGTTATTCCCGTGGGGCTGCAGACAGATACGCAGTATTTT

J: TRBJ1-2
size: once
V: TRBV11-2
D: .
CDR3: CASSSLAGGYTF
DNA: TGTGCCAGCAGCTCGCTAGCAGGGGGCTACACCTTC

J: TRBJ2-2
size: .
V: TRBV7-8
D: TRBD1
CDR3: CASSARQGALPNTGELFF
DNA: TGTGCCAGCAGCGCTAGACAGGGGGCGCTTCCGAACACCGGGGAGCTGTTTTTT

J: TRBJ2-3
size: .
V: TRBV7-3
D: TRBD2
CDR3: CASSPSGRFTDTQYF
DNA: TGTGCCAGCAGCCCTAGCGGGAGGTTTACAGATACGCAGTATTTT

J: TRBJ1-4
size: .
V: TRBV19
D: .
CDR3: CATIGPGEKLFF
DNA: TGTGCCACAATAGGACCCGGTGAAAAACTGTTTTTT

J: TRBJ2-1
size: .
V: TRBV27
D: TRBD2
CDR3: CASRWTSGDNEQFF
DNA: TGTGCCAGCCGATGGACTAGCGGGGACAATGAGCAGTTCTTC

J: TRBJ2-3
size: .
V: TRBV6-1
D: TRBD2
CDR3: CASSEWTTKAGGDTQYF
DNA: TGTGCCAGCAGTGAATGGACCACTAAAGCGGGGGGGGATACGCAGTATTTT

J: TRBJ2-1
size: .
V: TRBV7-9
D: TRBD1
CDR3: CASSFGQGAIHEQFF
DNA: TGTGCCAGCAGCTTCGGACAGGGGGCTATTCATGAGCAGTTCTTC

J: TRBJ2-1
size: .
V: TRBV29-1
D: TRBD1
CDR3: CSVGVVGQGLNEQFF
DNA: TGCAGCGTTGGGGTAGTGGGACAGGGCCTCAATGAGCAGTTCTTC

J: TRBJ2-1
size: .
V: TRBV7-9
D: .
CDR3: CASRPGHEQFF
DNA: TGTGCCAGCAGGCCGGGCCATGAGCAGTTCTTC

J: TRBJ2-7
size: .
V: TRBV11-1
D: TRBD2
CDR3: CASSLNSGRDYEQYF
DNA: TGTGCCAGCAGCTTAAATTCAGGGAGGGACTACGAGCAGTACTTC

J: TRBJ1-5
size: .
V: TRBV15
D: .
CDR3: CATSRGTSPGQPQHF
DNA: TGTGCCACCAGCAGAGGGACATCGCCTGGTCAGCCCCAGCATTTT

J: TRBJ2-2
size: .
V: TRBV11-2
D: .
CDR3: CASSLEATGELFF
DNA: TGTGCCAGCAGCTTAGAGGCAACCGGGGAGCTGTTTTTT

J: TRBJ2-5
size: .
V: TRBV27
D: .
CDR3: CASSFRETQYF
DNA: TGTGCCAGCAGTTTTCGGGAGACCCAGTACTTC

J: TRBJ2-2
size: .
V: TRBV27
D: .
CDR3: CASSFSGTWNTGELFF
DNA: TGTGCCAGCAGTTTCTCTGGGACTTGGAACACCGGGGAGCTGTTTTTT

J: TRBJ2-2
size: once
V: TRBV30
D: .
CDR3: CAWSVWQANTGELFF
DNA: TGTGCCTGGAGTGTTTGGCAGGCGAACACCGGGGAGCTGTTTTTT

J: TRBJ2-5
size: .
V: TRBV27
D: TRBD2
CDR3: CASSPGTTGRQETQYF
DNA: TGTGCCAGCAGCCCCGGGACTACGGGCAGGCAAGAGACCCAGTACTTC

J: TRBJ1-5
size: .
V: TRBV6-6
D: TRBD1
CDR3: CASISSGGLNQPQHF
DNA: TGTGCCAGCATCTCCTCAGGGGGCCTTAATCAGCCCCAGCATTTT

J: TRBJ2-7
size: .
V: TRBV28
D: TRBD2
CDR3: CASSRGLAETFNYEQYF
DNA: TGTGCCAGCAGCCGCGGACTAGCGGAAACCTTCAACTACGAGCAGTACTTC

J: TRBJ2-7
size: .
V: TRBV7-9
D: .
CDR3: CASSPKGVSGEQYF
DNA: TGTGCCAGCAGCCCAAAGGGGGTATCTGGCGAGCAGTACTTC

J: TRBJ1-2
size: .
V: TRBV30
D: TRBD1
CDR3: CAWTKATGNNGYTF
DNA: TGTGCCTGGACGAAAGCGACAGGGAACAATGGCTACACCTTC

J: TRBJ2-1
size: .
V: TRBV5-1
D: .
CDR3: CASSSQGGVSDNEQFF
DNA: TGCGCCAGCAGCTCCCAGGGAGGAGTGTCCGACAATGAGCAGTTCTTC

J: TRBJ2-1
size: .
V: TRBV27
D: .
CDR3: CASSLSIRSNEQFF
DNA: TGTGCCAGCAGTTTATCGATTAGGTCGAATGAGCAGTTCTTC

J: TRBJ2-1
size: .
V: TRBV28
D: .
CDR3: CASSPYTLNSYNEQFF
DNA: TGTGCCAGCAGCCCCTACACATTAAACTCCTACAATGAGCAGTTCTTC

J: TRBJ2-7
size: .
V: TRBV6-1
D: .
CDR3: CASQTQGMGGYEQYF
DNA: TGTGCCAGCCAAACACAGGGTATGGGGGGCTACGAGCAGTACTTC